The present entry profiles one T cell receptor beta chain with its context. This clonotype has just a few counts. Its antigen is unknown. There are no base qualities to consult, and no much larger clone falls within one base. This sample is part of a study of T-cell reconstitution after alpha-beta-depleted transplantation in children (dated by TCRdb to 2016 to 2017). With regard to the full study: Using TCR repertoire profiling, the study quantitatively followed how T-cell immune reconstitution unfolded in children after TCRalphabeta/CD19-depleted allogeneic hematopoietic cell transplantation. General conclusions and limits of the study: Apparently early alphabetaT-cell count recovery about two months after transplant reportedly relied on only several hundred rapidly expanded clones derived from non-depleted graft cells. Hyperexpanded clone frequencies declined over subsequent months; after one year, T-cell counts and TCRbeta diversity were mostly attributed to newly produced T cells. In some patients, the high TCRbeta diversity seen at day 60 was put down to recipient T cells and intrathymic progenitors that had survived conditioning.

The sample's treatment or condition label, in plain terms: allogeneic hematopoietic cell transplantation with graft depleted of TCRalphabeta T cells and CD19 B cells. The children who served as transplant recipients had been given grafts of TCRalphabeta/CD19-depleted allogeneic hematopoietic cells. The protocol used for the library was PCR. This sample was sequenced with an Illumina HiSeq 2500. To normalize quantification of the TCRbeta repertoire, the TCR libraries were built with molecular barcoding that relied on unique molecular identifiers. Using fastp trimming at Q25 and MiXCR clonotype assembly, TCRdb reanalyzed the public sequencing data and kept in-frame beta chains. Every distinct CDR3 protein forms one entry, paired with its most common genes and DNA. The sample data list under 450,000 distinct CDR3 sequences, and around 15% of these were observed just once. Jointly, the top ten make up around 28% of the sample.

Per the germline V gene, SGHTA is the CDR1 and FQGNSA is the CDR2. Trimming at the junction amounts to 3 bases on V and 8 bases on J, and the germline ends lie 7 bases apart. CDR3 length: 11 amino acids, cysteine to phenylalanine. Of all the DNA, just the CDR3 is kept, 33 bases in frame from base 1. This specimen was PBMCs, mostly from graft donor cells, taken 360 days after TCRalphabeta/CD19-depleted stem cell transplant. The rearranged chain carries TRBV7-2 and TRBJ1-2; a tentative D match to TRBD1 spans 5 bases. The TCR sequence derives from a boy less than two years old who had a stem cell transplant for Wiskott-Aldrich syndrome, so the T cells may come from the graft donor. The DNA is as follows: TGTGCCAGCAGCTTTCAGGGAGGCTACACCTTC. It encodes CASSFQGGYTF.